The rows below give T cell receptor beta chains drawn from one sample of a study of T-cell reconstitution after alpha-beta-depleted transplantation in children. Each CDR3 protein is one row after TCRdb ran MiXCR on the PCR reads. The repertoire has approximately 93,000 distinct CDR3 sequences, roughly 8.3% of them found once; the top ten carry over 6%. This specimen consisted of PBMCs from the stem cell graft donor, obtained from the stem cell graft. The receptors derive from a human donor who donated a stem cell graft to a child with congenital amegakaryocytic thrombocytopenia. Both conserved end residues are part of each CDR3. A D gene is named only where the DNA matches it firmly. Some rows have no size entry. The others give once, few or many, or a class for an expanded clone.

d_gene	v_gene	j_gene	abundance	CDR3nt	CDR3aa
NA	TRBV29-1	TRBJ2-5	many	TGCAGCGTTGAGGTTCTAGGACAAGAGACCCAGTACTTC	CSVEVLGQETQYF
NA	TRBV7-2	TRBJ2-3	many	TGTGCCAGCAGCCGGGCGGGGGCTGCGGGGACGCAGTATTTT	CASSRAGAAGTQYF
NA	TRBV3-1	TRBJ2-7	NA	TGTGCCACCAGCCAAGAACGAATAGGGTTCCCCGACTACGAGCAGTACTTC	CATSQERIGFPDYEQYF
NA	TRBV20-1	TRBJ2-7	many	TGCAGTGCTAGCGTGGGGACCCCCTACGAGCAGTACTTC	CSASVGTPYEQYF
NA	TRBV20-1	TRBJ1-5	NA	TGCAGTGCTAGAGATTCTCTCGGGAGTCAGCCCCAGCATTTT	CSARDSLGSQPQHF
TRBD1	TRBV5-1	TRBJ1-2	many	TGCGCCAGCACTCGGGACAGTCTCTATGGCTACACCTTC	CASTRDSLYGYTF
TRBD2	TRBV6-2/TRBV6-3	TRBJ2-1	many	TGTGCCAGCAGTCGGCCTAGCGGTCGGTCCTACAATGAGCAGTTCTTC	CASSRPSGRSYNEQFF
NA	TRBV2	TRBJ2-7	many	TGTGCCAGCAGACCGAGGGGCGCAGGGATTCGCGAGCAGTACTTC	CASRPRGAGIREQYF
NA	TRBV15	TRBJ2-5	many	TGTGCCACCAGCAGAGATTCGGTCGGCGGAGAGACCCAGTACTTC	CATSRDSVGGETQYF
TRBD2	TRBV5-1	TRBJ2-7	many	TGCGCCAGCAGCTTAGGAGCGGGGGGCGCCTACGAGCAGTACTTC	CASSLGAGGAYEQYF
TRBD2	TRBV7-2	TRBJ2-1	many	TGTGCCAGCAGCGCGCGGGGGAACGGCTACAATGAGCAGTTCTTC	CASSARGNGYNEQFF
NA	TRBV7-2	TRBJ1-3	many	TGTGCCAGCAGCCCTTGGCGGCAGGACTCTGGAAACACCATATATTTT	CASSPWRQDSGNTIYF
NA	TRBV20-1	TRBJ2-2	NA	TGCAGTGCTAGAGCCGGGACAATCAACACCGGGGAGCTGTTTTTT	CSARAGTINTGELFF
NA	TRBV5-5	TRBJ2-1	many	TGTGCCAGCAGCTTGGGACCGAGCTCCTACAATGAGCAGTTCTTC	CASSLGPSSYNEQFF
NA	TRBV7-3	TRBJ2-5	NA	TGTGCCATGAGCTTAAGAGAGACCCAGTACTTC	CAMSLRETQYF
NA	TRBV29-1	TRBJ2-3	many	TGCAGCGTTTTCCGACCCTCCACAGATACGCAGTATTTT	CSVFRPSTDTQYF
NA	TRBV5-1	TRBJ1-1	many	TGCGCCAGCAGCACAGGGTCGAACACTGAAGCTTTCTTT	CASSTGSNTEAFF
NA	TRBV4-3	TRBJ2-1	NA	TGCGCCAGCATCGTGAGTAGGGATGAGCAGTTCTTC	CASIVSRDEQFF
NA	TRBV7-2	TRBJ2-7	many	TGTGCCAGCAGCGCCCCAGGACAGACCTCCTACGAGCAGTACTTC	CASSAPGQTSYEQYF
NA	TRBV27	TRBJ1-6	many	TGTGCCAGCAGTTGGACGCTACAGAATTCACCCCTCCACTTT	CASSWTLQNSPLHF
TRBD1	TRBV12-3/TRBV12-4	TRBJ1-1	many	TGTGCCAGCAGTTTGCAGGGGGCGCCGGGCACTGAAGCTTTCTTT	CASSLQGAPGTEAFF
NA	TRBV29-1	TRBJ2-1	many	TGCAGCGCCGGGGTATCGGAGCAGTTCTTC	CSAGVSEQFF
TRBD2	TRBV7-8	TRBJ2-1	few	TGTGCCAGCAGCCCTCGTGGGCTAGCGGGTGGTGAGCAGTTCTTC	CASSPRGLAGGEQFF
NA	TRBV10-3	TRBJ1-1	many	TGTGCCATCATGGAAAACACTGAAGCTTTCTTT	CAIMENTEAFF
NA	TRBV5-1	TRBJ1-6	many	TGCGCCAGCAGCGTCGGGACCCCGAGTGGGTCACCCCTCCACTTT	CASSVGTPSGSPLHF
TRBD1	TRBV5-5	TRBJ2-2	NA	TGTGCCAGCGAACGGACAGGGGGATTTGCCGGGGAGCTGTTTTTT	CASERTGGFAGELFF
NA	TRBV7-9	TRBJ1-1	many	TGTGCCAGCAGCTACCCTTGGAGCACTGAAGCTTTCTTT	CASSYPWSTEAFF
NA	TRBV11-2	TRBJ1-2	once	TGTGCCAGCAGCTTAGGAATCGCAGCCGGAGTAGGGTCTAACTATGGCTACACCTTC	CASSLGIAAGVGSNYGYTF
NA	TRBV5-1	TRBJ2-3	NA	TGCGCCAGCAGCTCGTTCCCGGGGGCCAGCAATACGCAGTATTTT	CASSSFPGASNTQYF
NA	TRBV5-1	TRBJ2-5	few	TGCGCCAGCAGCTTGGGCCCTAGCTTCGAGGAGACCCAGTACTTC	CASSLGPSFEETQYF
TRBD2	TRBV20-1	TRBJ2-3	many	TGCAGTGCCAAGCTAGCGGGGACCACAGATACGCAGTATTTT	CSAKLAGTTDTQYF
NA	TRBV20-1	TRBJ2-7	many	TGCAGTGCTTCCGACTCATTCTCCTACGAGCAGTACTTC	CSASDSFSYEQYF
TRBD1	TRBV5-1	TRBJ1-2	many	TGCGCCAGCAGCCGCCAGGGACAGGGGAACTATGGCTACACCTTC	CASSRQGQGNYGYTF
NA	TRBV28	TRBJ2-2	NA	TGTGCCAGCAGTTCGCAGATCCCCGGGGAGCTGTTTTTT	CASSSQIPGELFF
NA	TRBV5-1	TRBJ1-3	NA	TGCGCCAGCACGAGGGAGCCAGGACGAGGAAACACCATATATTTT	CASTREPGRGNTIYF
TRBD1	TRBV5-5	TRBJ1-2	many	TGTGCCAGCAGCCCGCGACAGGGGCCATATGGCTACACCTTC	CASSPRQGPYGYTF
NA	TRBV7-9	TRBJ1-2	many	TGTGCCAGCAGCGCGCCGGGGGGAGCCCTTCCTTTCTATGGCTACACCTTC	CASSAPGGALPFYGYTF
NA	TRBV27	TRBJ2-2	medium-sized	TGTGCCAGCAGTCCAACCGTTGAGGCGGAGCTGTTTTTT	CASSPTVEAELFF
NA	TRBV12-3/TRBV12-4	TRBJ1-5	many	TGTGCCAGCAGTCCGGGGACCATCCAGCCCCAGCATTTT	CASSPGTIQPQHF
NA	TRBV5-1	TRBJ2-1	many	TGCGCCAGCAGCTTTACTGAGGACAATGAGCAGTTCTTC	CASSFTEDNEQFF
NA	TRBV15	TRBJ1-1	many	TGTGCCACCAGCAGAGACATGAACACTGAAGCTTTCTTT	CATSRDMNTEAFF
TRBD2	TRBV30	TRBJ2-1	many	TGTGCCTGGAGTTCTGGACTAGCCTACAATGAGCAGTTCTTC	CAWSSGLAYNEQFF
NA	TRBV20-1	TRBJ1-2	few	TGCAGTGCCCGCGCCCGACCCAGTACAGATGGCTACACCTTC	CSARARPSTDGYTF
NA	TRBV5-1	TRBJ2-3	many	TGCGCCAGCCGTGAGACAGCTAGCACAGATACGCAGTATTTT	CASRETASTDTQYF
TRBD2	TRBV11-1	TRBJ2-1	many	TGTGCCAGCAGCGGGGAAGGACTAGCGGGACGCTCCTACAATGAGCAGTTCTTC	CASSGEGLAGRSYNEQFF
NA	TRBV2	TRBJ2-5	many	TGTGCCAGCAGCCGGTGGCATCTCCGTAGGGAGACCCAGTACTTC	CASSRWHLRRETQYF
NA	TRBV20-1	TRBJ1-2	many	TGCAGTGCGGTCTCAAGCTCGGCACCCTCTGGTGGCTACACCTTC	CSAVSSSAPSGGYTF
TRBD2	TRBV11-2	TRBJ2-1	many	TGTGCCAGCAGCTTATCGGGAGGCCGCTACAATGAGCAGTTCTTC	CASSLSGGRYNEQFF
NA	TRBV24-1	TRBJ2-7	many	TGTGCCACCAGTGTAGGGGACATCCTCTACGAGCAGTACTTC	CATSVGDILYEQYF
TRBD1	TRBV2	TRBJ1-5	few	TGTGCCAGCAGACAGACAGGGAGCCGCAATCAGCCCCAGCATTTT	CASRQTGSRNQPQHF
NA	TRBV30	TRBJ1-2	many	TGTGCCTGGAGTGTCGACACGGGAGGCTACACCTTC	CAWSVDTGGYTF
NA	TRBV20-1	TRBJ1-2	many	TGCAGTGCTAAGACACCGGAGCGATCCGGTGGCTACACCTTC	CSAKTPERSGGYTF
NA	TRBV7-9	TRBJ1-1	many	TGTGCCAGCAGCAAGGACGGAGGAAACACTGAAGCTTTCTTT	CASSKDGGNTEAFF
NA	TRBV20-1	TRBJ1-1	many	TGCAGTGCTCCGAAAGGTGCCAACACTGAAGCTTTCTTT	CSAPKGANTEAFF
NA	TRBV20-1	TRBJ1-6	NA	TGCAGTGCTAGCGTCAGGGTGGATTCACCCCTCCACTTT	CSASVRVDSPLHF
NA	TRBV29-1	TRBJ2-7	many	TGCAGCGTTGCATCAGCAGGGAGTTCCTACGAGCAGTACTTC	CSVASAGSSYEQYF
NA	TRBV7-2	TRBJ2-2	NA	TGTGCCATACAATCGCGGGAAAAAGGGACCGGGGAGCTGTTTTTT	CAIQSREKGTGELFF
NA	TRBV7-6	TRBJ2-7	many	TGTGCCAGCAGCGCCGCCGGGGATCCCCTTTACGAGCAGTACTTC	CASSAAGDPLYEQYF
TRBD1	TRBV29-1	TRBJ2-5	many	TGCAGCGGGGCCCGGGACAGGCTCCCATCCGGGACCCAGTACTTC	CSGARDRLPSGTQYF
NA	TRBV3-1	TRBJ2-7	many	TGTGCCAGCAGCCCGAGGGTGGGCCTCTACGAGCAGTACTTC	CASSPRVGLYEQYF